The 26 T cell receptor beta chains reported below all come from one sample, sequenced in a study of blood T cell repertoires in COVID-19. Clones were sequenced by immunoSEQ multiplex PCR, and TCRdb holds only the in-frame ones, with some missing. Of approximately 150,000 clones listed, roughly four fifths are singletons. The source material was peripheral blood. The source of these receptors is an elderly woman with acute or convalescent COVID-19.

The chain carries TRBV18 and TRBJ2-1, with TRBD2 as a possible D gene (6 bases). CDR1 is KGHSH and CDR2 is LQKENI in the germline V gene. Trimming removed 8 bases from V and 7 bases from J, with 15 bases in between. This CDR3 spans 13 amino acids. The CDR3 loop is CASRRDGGNEQFF. The DNA for the CDR3 is TGTGCCAGCCGAAGGGACGGAGGGAATGAGCAGTTCTTC.

This chain links TRBV28 with TRBJ2-2, with a tentative D call TRBD2 (6 bases). The CDR3 covers 16 residues. V lost 6 bases and J lost 0, with 14 bases in between. Germline CDR1 reads MDHEN; CDR2 reads SYDVKM. The CDR3 protein is CASSRGKSANTGELFF. In DNA, the CDR3 is TGTGCCAGCAGCCGGGGGAAGAGCGCGAACACCGGGGAGCTGTTTTTT.

This chain uses TRBV2 with TRBJ1-6; 9 bases are a match to TRBD1. Germline V gives CDR1 SNHLY, CDR2 FYNNEI. The CDR3 contains 16 residues. J gave up 0 bases and V 6 bases, and 3 bases lay outside the gene matches. CDR3 region: CASRMDRGSYNSPLHF. The CDR3 DNA is TGTGCCAGCAGGATGGACAGGGGCTCCTATAATTCACCCCTCCACTTT.

V is TRBV6-1 and J is TRBJ2-3; D might be TRBD1 (6 bases). Germline V CDR1 and CDR2: MNHNS, SASEGT. The CDR3 loop spans 15 amino acids. The ends were cut back, 6 bases at V and 0 bases at J, with 13 bases in the middle. CDR3 sequence (DNA): TGTGCCAGCAGGAGATCAGGGGCTAGCACAGATACGCAGTATTTT. It translates to CASRRSGASTDTQYF.

This chain links TRBV27 with TRBJ2-5, with 12 bases lining up with TRBD2. The CDR3 has 14 amino acids. CDR1 MNHEY and CDR2 SMNVEV come from the germline V gene (reference sequence). With 8 bases clipped from V and 9 bases from J, the junction kept 10 bases outside the gene matches. This CDR3 is CASAQTSGGRAQYF. Here the CDR3 DNA reads TGTGCCAGCGCCCAGACTAGCGGGGGACGGGCCCAGTACTTC.

V usage is TRBV6-5 and J usage is TRBJ2-7, with a possible D match to TRBD1 (6 bases). The V end was cut by 3 bases, the J end by 2 bases, with 14 bases between. The CDR3 totals 15 residues. From germline, CDR1 is MNHEY and CDR2 SVGAGI. CDR3 in amino acids: CASSYVGQPPYEQYF. DNA of the CDR3: TGTGCCAGCAGTTATGTGGGACAACCTCCCTACGAGCAGTACTTC.

The rearrangement links TRBV3-1 (or the pseudogene TRBV3-2) to TRBJ1-3; D possibly corresponds to TRBD1 (5 bases). Trimming removed 2 bases at V and 1 base at J, with 9 bases between. CDR1 LGHDT and CDR2 YNNKEL come from the germline V gene (reference sequence). This CDR3 is built from 15 residues. This CDR3 is CASSQTTDSGNTIYF. The CDR3 DNA sequence: TGTGCCAGCAGCCAAACGACAGATTCTGGAAACACCATATATTTT.

This clone was counted between two and nine times. The chain links TRBV5-4 to TRBJ1-4; weak D call: TRBD1 (6 bases). This CDR3 is built from 16 residues. Germline V gene lookup returns CDR1 SGHNT and CDR2 YYREEE (reference sequence). Trimming shortened V by 3 bases and J by 7 bases, and 19 bases separated the two germline ends. The CDR3, as DNA: TGTGCCAGCAGCTCCCCCCAGAGCACAGGGAGTGAAAAACTGTTTTTT. This encodes CASSSPQSTGSEKLFF.

V usage is TRBV12-3 or TRBV12-4 and J usage is TRBJ2-7, with no clear D. This CDR3 is built from 12 residues. Trimming stripped 4 bases from V and 9 bases from J, with 13 bases between. CDR3 sequence: CASSSTPTRQYF. CDR3 DNA: TGTGCCAGCAGTTCCACCCCGACAAGGCAGTACTTC.

In the case of this clone: Other DNA sequences from this sample encode an identical CDR3 as well. The chain combines TRBV19 with TRBJ2-7; D gene unclear. The CDR3 totals 11 residues. Germline assignment: CDR1 LNHDA and CDR2 SQIVND (reference sequence). V was pared by 5 bases and J by 4 bases, with 6 bases between. CDR3 amino acids: CASSSLYEQYF. For the CDR3, the DNA is TGTGCCAGTAGTTCCCTTTACGAGCAGTACTTC.

The V call is TRBV25-1, the J call TRBJ1-5; D possibly corresponds to TRBD1 (6 bases). Germline values: CDR1 MGHDK, CDR2 SYGVNS. V lost 2 bases and J lost 6, with 11 bases in between. The CDR3 has 14 amino acids. Written as DNA, the CDR3 is TGTGCCAGCAGTGAAAAACAGGGCGGTCAGCCCCAGCATTTT. Amino acids: CASSEKQGGQPQHF.

The chain couples TRBV5-6 to TRBJ1-6; unclear D gene. CDR3 size: 15 residues. Trimming took 4 bases from V and 7 from J, leaving 15 bases between them. Germline CDR1 is SGHDT and CDR2 is YYEEEE. The CDR3 region is CASSPPRAWNSPLHF. The CDR3 coding sequence is TGTGCCAGCAGCCCCCCGAGGGCTTGGAATTCACCCCTCCACTTT. The variable domain in full, completed from reference TRBV5-6 and TRBJ1-6, reads DAGVTQSPTHLIKTRGQQVTLRCSPKSGHDTVSWYQQALGQGPQFIFQYYEEEERQRGNFPDRFSGHQFPNYSSELNVNALLLGDSALYLCASSPPRAWNSPLHFGNGTRLTVT.

This clone was seen once. The rearrangement uses TRBV18 and TRBJ2-7; D not certain. Germline V lookup: CDR1 KGHSH, CDR2 LQKENI. This CDR3 has 15 residues. Between the trimmed V and J ends, which lost 5 bases and 0 bases, there was a span of 14 bases. CDR3 amino acids: CASSIGTSSSYEQYF. The CDR3 DNA reads TGTGCCAGCTCAATAGGTACGTCTAGCTCCTACGAGCAGTACTTC. The whole variable domain, remainder taken from reference TRBV18 and TRBJ2-7, is NAGVMQNPRHLVRRRGQEARLRCSPMKGHSHVYWYRQLPEEGLKFMVYLQKENIIDESGMPKERFSAEFPKEGPSILRIQQVVRGDSAAYFCASSIGTSSSYEQYFGPGTRLTVT.

V and J are TRBV5-6 and TRBJ1-2; perhaps TRBD1 as D (5 bases). Germline-derived CDR1 and CDR2 are SGHDT and YYEEEE. Trimming pared 0 bases from V and 5 bases from J, leaving 8 bases between. The CDR3 is 13 residues long. The CDR3 here is CASSLADSYGYTF. The CDR3 nucleotides read TGTGCCAGCAGCTTGGCAGACAGTTATGGCTACACCTTC.

This chain connects TRBV2 to TRBJ2-1, with 15 bases lining up with TRBD2. The CDR3 runs to 15 residues. J was trimmed by 6 bases and V by 3 bases; bases with no gene match: 0. Germline-derived CDR1 and CDR2 are SNHLY and FYNNEI. CDR3 in DNA: TGTGCCAGCAGTGAGGGACTAGCGGGGGGCAATGAGCAGTTCTTC. It encodes CASSEGLAGGNEQFF.

The chain uses TRBV3-1 (or the pseudogene TRBV3-2) and TRBJ2-1; D may be TRBD1 (6 bases). Trimming pared 3 bases from V and 5 bases from J, leaving 11 bases between. Germline V gene lookup returns CDR1 LGHDT and CDR2 YNNKEL (reference sequence). The CDR3 is 14 residues long. The chain's CDR3 is CASSHGTYDNEQFF. In DNA, the CDR3 is TGTGCCAGCAGCCACGGGACATACGACAATGAGCAGTTCTTC.

V usage is TRBV3-1 (or the pseudogene TRBV3-2) and J usage is TRBJ2-1; D perhaps matches TRBD2 (6 bases). CDR3 length: 15 amino acids. V was pared by 4 bases and J by 1 base, with 11 bases between. Germline V CDR1 and CDR2: LGHDT, YNNKEL (reference sequence). The CDR3 DNA sequence: TGTGCCAGCAGCCTCGGGGGACGATCCTACAATGAGCAGTTCTTC. Translated: CASSLGGRSYNEQFF.

This rearrangement joins TRBV6-2 or TRBV6-3 to TRBJ2-1; possibly TRBD1 for D (6 bases). Trimming took off 1 base at V and 8 bases at J, with 9 bases between the two ends. The CDR3 contains 13 residues. The germline CDR1 and CDR2 sequences are MNHEY and SVGEGT. The CDR3 DNA is TGTGCCAGCAGTTACTACCGACAGGATGAGCAGTTCTTC. Protein sequence: CASSYYRQDEQFF.

V and J are TRBV30 and TRBJ1-1, with a possible D match to TRBD1 (5 bases). Germline V gives CDR1 GTSNPN, CDR2 SVGIG (reference sequence). The CDR3 has 14 residues. V was clipped by 6 bases and J by 0 bases, with 14 bases between them. In DNA, the CDR3 is TGTGCCTGTCATCGGGGGGTTATGAACACTGAAGCTTTCTTT. Amino acid sequence: CACHRGVMNTEAFF. Complete variable domain (other parts from reference TRBV30 and TRBJ1-1): SQTIHQWPATLVQPVGSPLSLECTVEGTSNPNLYWYRQAAGRGLQLLFYSVGIGQISSEVPQNLSASRPQDRQFILSSKKLLLSDSGFYLCACHRGVMNTEAFFGQGTRLTVV.

V usage is TRBV11-2 and J usage is TRBJ1-6; 7 nucleotides agree with TRBD1. The CDR3 covers 14 residues. V trimming: 4 bases; J trimming: 8 bases; junction bases outside the gene matches: 5. The germline V gene encodes CDR1 SGHAT and CDR2 FQNNGV. The CDR3 loop is CASSSTGRDSPLHF. As DNA, the CDR3 is TGTGCCAGCAGCTCGACAGGGAGAGATTCACCCCTCCACTTT.

The chain combines TRBV5-6 with TRBJ2-5; 12 nucleotides match TRBD1. The ends lost 6 bases at V and 4 bases at J; junction bases unmatched: 10. The germline CDR1 and CDR2 sequences are SGHDT and YYEEEE. This CDR3 region has 16 residues. The CDR3 sequence is CASMRDRGLLGETQYF. Written as DNA, the CDR3 is TGTGCCAGCATGAGGGACAGGGGGCTTCTTGGAGAGACCCAGTACTTC.

This chain links TRBV28 with TRBJ1-5; D is ambiguous. The V end lost 2 bases, the J end lost 5 bases, and 16 bases lay between the germline ends. Looked up from germline, CDR1 is MDHEN and CDR2 is SYDVKM. The CDR3 consists of 16 residues. As DNA, the CDR3 is TGTGCCAGCAGTTTAAGGTTTGGGAGAGGGTATCAGCCCCAGCATTTT. Its translation is CASSLRFGRGYQPQHF.

In nucleotides, the CDR3 is TGTGCCAGCAGTACCCGGACAGGGGGCGCGAGGGAGCAGTACTTC. This codes for CASSTRTGGAREQYF. This rearrangement joins TRBV2 to TRBJ2-7; 11 bases line up with TRBD1. The V gene end was trimmed by 5 bases and the J gene end by 7 bases; junction bases not matched to a gene: 10. The length of the CDR3 is 15 residues. Germline loops: CDR1 SNHLY, CDR2 FYNNEI.

The V call is TRBV19, the J call TRBJ2-2, with D perhaps matching TRBD1 (5 bases). Germline V lookup: CDR1 LNHDA, CDR2 SQIVND (reference sequence). Deletions cut 0 bases from V and 5 bases from J, with 7 bases between. This CDR3 region has 14 residues. The CDR3, as DNA: TGTGCCAGTAGTATAGAGGGGCAGACCGGGGAGCTGTTTTTT. Amino acid sequence: CASSIEGQTGELFF.

The V and J genes are TRBV3-1 (or the pseudogene TRBV3-2) and TRBJ1-1; D is ambiguous. In germline, CDR1 is LGHDT, CDR2 YNNKEL (reference sequence). The CDR3 runs 13 residues. Deletions cut 1 base from V and 10 bases from J, with 13 bases between. CDR3 coding DNA: TGTGCCAGCAGCCAAGTAGGGCGCGGGAGAGCTTTCTTT. As protein: CASSQVGRGRAFF.

A word on this clone: Sequence at one end of the junction differs from germline and may be a read error. Other nucleotide sequences in the sample specify the same CDR3. The V gene is TRBV4-1, the J gene TRBJ1-1; TRBD1 matches 7 bases. CDR1 is MGHRA and CDR2 is YSYEKL in the germline V gene. The CDR3 runs to 13 residues. The CDR3 spells CASSQGGGLSAFF. The CDR3 nucleotides are TGTGCCAGCAGCCAGGGGGGAGGCCTCTCAGCTTTCTTT.